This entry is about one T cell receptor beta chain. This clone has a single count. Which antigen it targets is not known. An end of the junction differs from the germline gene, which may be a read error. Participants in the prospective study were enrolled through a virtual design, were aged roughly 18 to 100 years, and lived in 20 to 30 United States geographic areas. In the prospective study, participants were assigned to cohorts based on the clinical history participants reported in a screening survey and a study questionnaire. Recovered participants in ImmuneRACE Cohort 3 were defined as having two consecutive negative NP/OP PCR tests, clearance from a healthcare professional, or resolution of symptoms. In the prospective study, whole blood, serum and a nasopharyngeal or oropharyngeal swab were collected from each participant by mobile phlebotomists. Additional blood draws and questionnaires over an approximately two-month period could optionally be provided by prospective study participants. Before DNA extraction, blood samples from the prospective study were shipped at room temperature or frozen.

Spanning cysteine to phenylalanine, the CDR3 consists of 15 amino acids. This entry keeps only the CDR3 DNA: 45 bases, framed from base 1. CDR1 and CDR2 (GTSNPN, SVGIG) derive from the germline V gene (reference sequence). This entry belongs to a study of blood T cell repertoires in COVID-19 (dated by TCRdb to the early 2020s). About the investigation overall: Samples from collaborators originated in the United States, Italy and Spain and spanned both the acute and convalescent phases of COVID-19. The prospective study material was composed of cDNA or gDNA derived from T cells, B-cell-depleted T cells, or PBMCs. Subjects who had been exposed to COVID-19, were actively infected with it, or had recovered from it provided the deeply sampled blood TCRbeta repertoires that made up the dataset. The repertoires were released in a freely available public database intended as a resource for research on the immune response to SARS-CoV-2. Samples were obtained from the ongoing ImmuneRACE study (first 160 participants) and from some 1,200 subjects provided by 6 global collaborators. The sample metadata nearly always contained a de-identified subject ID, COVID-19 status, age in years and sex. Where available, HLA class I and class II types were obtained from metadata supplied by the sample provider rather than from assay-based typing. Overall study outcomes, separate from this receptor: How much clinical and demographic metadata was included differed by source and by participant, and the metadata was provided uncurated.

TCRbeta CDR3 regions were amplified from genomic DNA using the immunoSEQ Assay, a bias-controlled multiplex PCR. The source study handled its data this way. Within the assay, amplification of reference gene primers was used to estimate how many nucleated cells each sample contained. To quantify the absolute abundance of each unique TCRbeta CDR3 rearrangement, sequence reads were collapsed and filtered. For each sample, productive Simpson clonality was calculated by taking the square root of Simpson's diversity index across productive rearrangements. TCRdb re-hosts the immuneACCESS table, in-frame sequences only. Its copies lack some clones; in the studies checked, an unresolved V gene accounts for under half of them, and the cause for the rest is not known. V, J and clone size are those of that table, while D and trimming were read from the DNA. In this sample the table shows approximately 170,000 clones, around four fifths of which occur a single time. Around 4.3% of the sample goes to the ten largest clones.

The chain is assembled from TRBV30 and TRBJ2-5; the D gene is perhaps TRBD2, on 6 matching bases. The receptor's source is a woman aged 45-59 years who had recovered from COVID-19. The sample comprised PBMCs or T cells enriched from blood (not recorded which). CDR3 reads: CASSGGLGWQETQYF. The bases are TGTGCCTCGAGTGGAGGGTTGGGGTGGCAAGAGACCCAGTACTTC.